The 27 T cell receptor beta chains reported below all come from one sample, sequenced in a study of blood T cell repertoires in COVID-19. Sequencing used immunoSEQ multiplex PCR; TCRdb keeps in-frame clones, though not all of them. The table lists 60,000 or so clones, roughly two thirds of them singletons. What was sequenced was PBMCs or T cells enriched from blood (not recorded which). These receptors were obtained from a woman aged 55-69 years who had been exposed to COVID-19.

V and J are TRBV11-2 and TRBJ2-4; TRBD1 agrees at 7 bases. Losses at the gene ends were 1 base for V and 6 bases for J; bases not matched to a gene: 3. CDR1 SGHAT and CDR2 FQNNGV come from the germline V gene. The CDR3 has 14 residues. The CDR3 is CASSLAGGANIQYF. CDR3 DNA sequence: TGTGCCAGCAGCTTAGCAGGGGGTGCAAACATTCAGTACTTC.

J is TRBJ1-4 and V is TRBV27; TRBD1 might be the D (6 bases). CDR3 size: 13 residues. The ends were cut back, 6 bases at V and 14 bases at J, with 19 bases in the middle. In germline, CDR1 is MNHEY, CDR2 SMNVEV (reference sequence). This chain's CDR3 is CASSYQQGVGLFF. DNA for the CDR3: TGTGCCAGCAGCTACCAACAGGGAGTAGGGCTGTTTTTT.

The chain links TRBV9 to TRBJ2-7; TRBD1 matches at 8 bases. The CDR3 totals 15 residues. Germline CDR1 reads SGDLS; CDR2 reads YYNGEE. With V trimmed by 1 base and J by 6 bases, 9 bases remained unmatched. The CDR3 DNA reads TGTGCCAGCAGCGTACTCCCGGGACAGGCAGTCGAGCAGTACTTC. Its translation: CASSVLPGQAVEQYF.

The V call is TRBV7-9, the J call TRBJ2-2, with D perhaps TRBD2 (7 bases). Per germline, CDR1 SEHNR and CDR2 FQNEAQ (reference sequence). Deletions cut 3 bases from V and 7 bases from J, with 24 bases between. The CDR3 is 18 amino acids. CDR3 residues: CASSLTGLVWKGGGELFF. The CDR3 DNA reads TGTGCCAGCAGCTTGACAGGACTAGTGTGGAAGGGAGGCGGGGAGCTGTTTTTT.

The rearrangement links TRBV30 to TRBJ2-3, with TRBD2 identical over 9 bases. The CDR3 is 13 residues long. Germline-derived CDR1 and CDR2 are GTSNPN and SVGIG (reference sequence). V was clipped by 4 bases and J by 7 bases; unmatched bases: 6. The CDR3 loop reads CAWILAGAHTQYF. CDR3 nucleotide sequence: TGTGCCTGGATTTTAGCGGGGGCTCATACGCAGTATTTT.

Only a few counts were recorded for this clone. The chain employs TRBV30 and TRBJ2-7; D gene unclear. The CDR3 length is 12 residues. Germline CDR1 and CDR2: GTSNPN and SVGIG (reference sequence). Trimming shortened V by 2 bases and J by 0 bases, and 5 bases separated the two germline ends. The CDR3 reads CAWSLLSYEQYF. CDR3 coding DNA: TGTGCCTGGAGTCTCCTCTCCTACGAGCAGTACTTC.

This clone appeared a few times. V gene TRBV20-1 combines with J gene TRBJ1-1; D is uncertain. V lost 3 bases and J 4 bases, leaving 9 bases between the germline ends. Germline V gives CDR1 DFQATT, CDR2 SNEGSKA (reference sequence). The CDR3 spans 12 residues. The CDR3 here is CSASPMSTEAFF. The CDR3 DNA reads TGCAGTGCTAGTCCGATGAGCACTGAAGCTTTCTTT.

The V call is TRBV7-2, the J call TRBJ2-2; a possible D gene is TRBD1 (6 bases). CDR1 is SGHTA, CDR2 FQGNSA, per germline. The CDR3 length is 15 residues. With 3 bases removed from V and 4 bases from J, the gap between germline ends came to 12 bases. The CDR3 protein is CASSLRQAITGELFF. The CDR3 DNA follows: TGTGCCAGCAGCTTGAGACAGGCAATCACCGGGGAGCTGTTTTTT.

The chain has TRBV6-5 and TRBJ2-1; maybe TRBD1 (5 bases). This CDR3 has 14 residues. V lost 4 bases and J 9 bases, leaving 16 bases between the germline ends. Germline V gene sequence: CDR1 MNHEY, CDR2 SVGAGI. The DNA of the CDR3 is TGTGCCAGCAGTTTCTCTAGGGTGCAGGGTGAGCAGTTCTTC. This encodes CASSFSRVQGEQFF.

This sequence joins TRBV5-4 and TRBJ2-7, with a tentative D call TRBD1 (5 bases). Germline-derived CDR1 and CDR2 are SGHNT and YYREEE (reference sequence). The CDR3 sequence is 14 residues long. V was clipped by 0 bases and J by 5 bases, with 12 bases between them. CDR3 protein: CASSLDSGFHEQYF. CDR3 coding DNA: TGTGCCAGCAGCTTGGATTCAGGGTTTCACGAGCAGTACTTC.

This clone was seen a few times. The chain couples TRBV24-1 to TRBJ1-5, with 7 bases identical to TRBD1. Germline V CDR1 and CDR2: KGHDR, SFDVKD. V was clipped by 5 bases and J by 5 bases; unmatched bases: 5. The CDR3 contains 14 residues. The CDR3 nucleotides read TGTGCCACCAGTGCTGGAGGACAGGATCAGCCCCAGCATTTT. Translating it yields CATSAGGQDQPQHF.

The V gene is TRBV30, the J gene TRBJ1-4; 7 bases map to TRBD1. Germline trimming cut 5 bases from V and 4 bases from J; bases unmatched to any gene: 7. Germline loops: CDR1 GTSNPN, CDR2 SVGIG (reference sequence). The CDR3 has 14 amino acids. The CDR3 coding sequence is TGTGCCTGGGGCCCCGGGACAGTTAATGAAAAACTGTTTTTT. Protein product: CAWGPGTVNEKLFF.

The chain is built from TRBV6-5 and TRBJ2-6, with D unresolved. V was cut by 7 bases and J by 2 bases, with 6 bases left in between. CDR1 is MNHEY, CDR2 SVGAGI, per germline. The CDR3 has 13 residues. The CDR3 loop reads CASNAAGANVLTF. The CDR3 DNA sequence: TGTGCCAGCAATGCGGCTGGGGCCAACGTCCTGACTTTC.

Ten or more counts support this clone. This CDR3 reads CASSRQGRGYTF. The CDR3 DNA reads TGTGCCAGCAGTCGACAGGGACGGGGCTACACCTTC. The chain couples TRBV2 to TRBJ1-2, with 7 bases lining up with TRBD1. Germline V gene sequence: CDR1 SNHLY, CDR2 FYNNEI. Germline trimming cut 5 bases from V and 8 bases from J; bases unmatched to any gene: 5. This CDR3 contains 12 residues.

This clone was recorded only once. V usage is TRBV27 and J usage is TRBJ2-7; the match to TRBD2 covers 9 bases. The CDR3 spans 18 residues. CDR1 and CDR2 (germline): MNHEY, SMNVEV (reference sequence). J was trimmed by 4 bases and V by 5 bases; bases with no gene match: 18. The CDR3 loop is CASSPEASGNSFSYEQYF. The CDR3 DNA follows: TGTGCCAGCAGTCCCGAGGCTAGCGGGAACTCATTCAGTTACGAGCAGTACTTC.

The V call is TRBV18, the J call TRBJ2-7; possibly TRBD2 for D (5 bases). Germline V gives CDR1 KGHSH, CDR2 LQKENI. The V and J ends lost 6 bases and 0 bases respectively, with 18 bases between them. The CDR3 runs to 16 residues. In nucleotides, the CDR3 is TGTGCCAGCTCCCCTCTCGGGTATGGGAGCTCCTACGAGCAGTACTTC. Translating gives CASSPLGYGSSYEQYF.

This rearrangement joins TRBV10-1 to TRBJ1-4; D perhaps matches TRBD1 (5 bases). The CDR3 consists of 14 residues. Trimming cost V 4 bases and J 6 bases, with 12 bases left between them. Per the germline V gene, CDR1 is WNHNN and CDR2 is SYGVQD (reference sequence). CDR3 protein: CASSGSRGDEKLFF. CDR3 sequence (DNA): TGCGCCAGCAGTGGGTCGCGGGGCGATGAAAAACTGTTTTTT.

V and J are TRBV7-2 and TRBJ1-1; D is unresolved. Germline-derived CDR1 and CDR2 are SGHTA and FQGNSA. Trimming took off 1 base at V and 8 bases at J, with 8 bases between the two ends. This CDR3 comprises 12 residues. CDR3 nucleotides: TGTGCCAGCAGCTTAGATACAGCCGAAGCTTTCTTT. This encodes CASSLDTAEAFF.

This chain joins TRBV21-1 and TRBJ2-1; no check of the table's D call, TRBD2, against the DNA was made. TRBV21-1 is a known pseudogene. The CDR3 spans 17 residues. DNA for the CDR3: TGTGCCAGCAGCACGGTATCGGGGGGGACCGGGAACAATGAGCAGTTCTTC. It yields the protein CASSTVSGGTGNNEQFF.

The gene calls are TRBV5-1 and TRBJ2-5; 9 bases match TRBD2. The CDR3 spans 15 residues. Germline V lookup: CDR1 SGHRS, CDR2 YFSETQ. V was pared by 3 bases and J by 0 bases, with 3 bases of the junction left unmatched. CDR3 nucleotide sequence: TGCGCCAGCAGCTCGCTAGCGGGAAACCAAGAGACCCAGTACTTC. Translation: CASSSLAGNQETQYF.

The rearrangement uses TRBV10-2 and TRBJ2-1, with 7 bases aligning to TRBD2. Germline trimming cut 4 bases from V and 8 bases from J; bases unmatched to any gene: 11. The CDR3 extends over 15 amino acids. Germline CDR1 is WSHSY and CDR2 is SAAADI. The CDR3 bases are TGCGCCAGCAGTGGGTCAGGACTAGGGTTATATGAGCAGTTCTTC. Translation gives CASSGSGLGLYEQFF.

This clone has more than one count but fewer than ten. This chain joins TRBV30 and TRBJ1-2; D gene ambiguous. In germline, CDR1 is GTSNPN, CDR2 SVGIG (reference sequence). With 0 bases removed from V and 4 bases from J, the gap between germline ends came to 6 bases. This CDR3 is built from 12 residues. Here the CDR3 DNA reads TGTGCCTGGAGTGTAGAGGGCTATGGCTACACCTTC. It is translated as CAWSVEGYGYTF.

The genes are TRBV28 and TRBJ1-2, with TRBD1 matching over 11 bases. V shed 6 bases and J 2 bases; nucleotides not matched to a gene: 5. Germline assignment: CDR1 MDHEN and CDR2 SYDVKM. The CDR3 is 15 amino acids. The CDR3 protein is CASREGTGGNYGYTF. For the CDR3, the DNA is TGTGCCAGCAGGGAGGGGACAGGGGGAAACTATGGCTACACCTTC.

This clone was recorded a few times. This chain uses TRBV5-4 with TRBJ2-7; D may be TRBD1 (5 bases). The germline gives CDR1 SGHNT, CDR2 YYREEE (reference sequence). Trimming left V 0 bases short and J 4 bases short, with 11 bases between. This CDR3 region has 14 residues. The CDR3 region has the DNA TGTGCCAGCAGCTTGGTGGGGCAGGGATACGAGCAGTACTTC. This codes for CASSLVGQGYEQYF. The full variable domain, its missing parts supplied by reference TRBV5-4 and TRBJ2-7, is ETGVTQSPTHLIKTRGQQVTLRCSSQSGHNTVSWYQQALGQGPQFIFQYYREEENGRGNFPPRFSGLQFPNYSSELNVNALELDDSALYLCASSLVGQGYEQYFGPGTRLTVT.

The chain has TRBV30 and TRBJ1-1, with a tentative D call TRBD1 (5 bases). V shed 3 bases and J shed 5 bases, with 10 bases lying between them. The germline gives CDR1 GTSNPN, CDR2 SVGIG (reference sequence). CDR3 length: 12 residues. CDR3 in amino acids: CAWSARGTEAFF. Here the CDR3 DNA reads TGTGCCTGGAGCGCACGGGGGACTGAAGCTTTCTTT.

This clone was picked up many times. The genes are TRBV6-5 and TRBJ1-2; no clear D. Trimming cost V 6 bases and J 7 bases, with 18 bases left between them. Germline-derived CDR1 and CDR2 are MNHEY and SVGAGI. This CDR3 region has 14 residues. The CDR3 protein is CASSPVRGPRGYTF. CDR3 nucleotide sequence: TGTGCCAGCAGCCCGGTTCGAGGCCCTCGTGGCTACACCTTC.

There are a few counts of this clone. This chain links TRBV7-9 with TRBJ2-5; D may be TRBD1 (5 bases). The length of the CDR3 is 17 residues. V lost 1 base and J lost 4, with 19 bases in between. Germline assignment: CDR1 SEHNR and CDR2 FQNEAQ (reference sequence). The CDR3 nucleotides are TGTGCCAGCAGCTTAGGTTTGTCGGTGGGCAGGGTAGAGACCCAGTACTTC. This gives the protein CASSLGLSVGRVETQYF.